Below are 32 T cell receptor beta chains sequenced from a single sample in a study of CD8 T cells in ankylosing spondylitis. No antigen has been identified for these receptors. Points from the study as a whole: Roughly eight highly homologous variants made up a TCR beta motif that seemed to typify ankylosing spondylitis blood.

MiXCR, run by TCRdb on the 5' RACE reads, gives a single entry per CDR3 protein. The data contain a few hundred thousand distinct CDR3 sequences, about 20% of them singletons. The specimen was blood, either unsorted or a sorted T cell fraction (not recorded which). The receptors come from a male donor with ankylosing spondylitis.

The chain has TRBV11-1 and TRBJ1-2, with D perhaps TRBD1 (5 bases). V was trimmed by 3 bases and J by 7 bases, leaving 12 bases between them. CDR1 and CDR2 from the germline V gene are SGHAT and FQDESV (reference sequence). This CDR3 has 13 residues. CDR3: CASSFERDGGYTF. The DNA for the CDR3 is TGTGCCAGCAGCTTCGAAAGGGACGGTGGCTACACCTTC.

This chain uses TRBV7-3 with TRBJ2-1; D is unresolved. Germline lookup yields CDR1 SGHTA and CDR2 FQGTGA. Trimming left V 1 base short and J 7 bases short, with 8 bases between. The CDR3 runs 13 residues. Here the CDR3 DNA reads TGTGCCAGCAGCTTAATGGCCCCAAATGAGCAGTTCTTC. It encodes CASSLMAPNEQFF.

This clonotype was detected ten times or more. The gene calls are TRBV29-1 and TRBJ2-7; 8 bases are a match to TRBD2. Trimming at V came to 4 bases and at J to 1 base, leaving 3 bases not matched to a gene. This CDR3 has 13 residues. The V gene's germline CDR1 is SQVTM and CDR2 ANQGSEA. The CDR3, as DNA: TGCAGCGTTGGGCCTAGCGGGTCCTACGAGCAGTACTTC. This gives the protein CSVGPSGSYEQYF.

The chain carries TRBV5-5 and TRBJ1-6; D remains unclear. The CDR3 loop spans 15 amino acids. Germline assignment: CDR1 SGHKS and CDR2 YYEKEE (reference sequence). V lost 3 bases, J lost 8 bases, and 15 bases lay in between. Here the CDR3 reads CASSSDRPADSPLHF. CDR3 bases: TGTGCCAGCAGCTCGGACCGTCCTGCGGATTCACCCCTCCACTTT.

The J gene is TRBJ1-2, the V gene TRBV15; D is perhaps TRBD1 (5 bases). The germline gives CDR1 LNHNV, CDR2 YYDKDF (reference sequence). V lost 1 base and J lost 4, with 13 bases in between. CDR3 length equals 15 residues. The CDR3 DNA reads TGTGCCACCAGCAGAGGCCAAGGGACTTCCTATGGCTACACCTTC. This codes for CATSRGQGTSYGYTF. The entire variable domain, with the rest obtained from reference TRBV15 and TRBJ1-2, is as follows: DAMVIQNPRYQVTQFGKPVTLSCSQTLNHNVMYWYQQKSSQAPKLLFHYYDKDFNNEADTPDNFQSRRPNTSFCFLDIRSPGLGDTAMYLCATSRGQGTSYGYTFGSGTRLTVV.

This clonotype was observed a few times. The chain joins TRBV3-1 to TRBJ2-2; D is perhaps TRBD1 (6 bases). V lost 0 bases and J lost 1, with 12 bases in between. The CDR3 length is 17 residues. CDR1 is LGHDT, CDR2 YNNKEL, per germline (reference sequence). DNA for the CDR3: TGTGCCAGCAGCCAAGAGACAGGTGGTTTGAACACCGGGGAGCTGTTTTTT. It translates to CASSQETGGLNTGELFF.

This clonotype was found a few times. The chain's CDR3 is CSAQGQGSILETQYF. The CDR3 DNA sequence: TGCAGTGCCCAAGGACAGGGGTCAATCTTAGAGACCCAGTACTTC. V and J are TRBV20-1 and TRBJ2-5; 9 bases match TRBD1. There are 15 residues in the CDR3. Germline values: CDR1 DFQATT, CDR2 SNEGSKA (reference sequence). J was trimmed by 4 bases and V by 6 bases; bases with no gene match: 12.

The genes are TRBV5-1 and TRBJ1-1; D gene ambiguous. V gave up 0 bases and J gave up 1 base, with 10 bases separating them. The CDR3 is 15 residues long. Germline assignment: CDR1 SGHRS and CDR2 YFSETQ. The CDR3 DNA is TGCGCCAGCAGCTTGGGCCTGGGTCAGAACACTGAAGCTTTCTTT. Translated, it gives CASSLGLGQNTEAFF.

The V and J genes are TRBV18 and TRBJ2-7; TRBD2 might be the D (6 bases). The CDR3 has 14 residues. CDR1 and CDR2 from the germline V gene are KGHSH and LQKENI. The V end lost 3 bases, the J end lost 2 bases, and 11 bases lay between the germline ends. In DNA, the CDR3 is TGTGCCAGCTCACCCAGCGGGCCAACCTACGAGCAGTACTTC. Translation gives CASSPSGPTYEQYF.

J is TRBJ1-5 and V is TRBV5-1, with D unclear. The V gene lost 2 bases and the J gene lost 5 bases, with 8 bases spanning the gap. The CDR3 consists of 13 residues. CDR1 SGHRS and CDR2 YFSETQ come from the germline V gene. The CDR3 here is CASSFSPDQPQHF. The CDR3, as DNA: TGCGCCAGCAGCTTTTCCCCGGATCAGCCCCAGCATTTT.

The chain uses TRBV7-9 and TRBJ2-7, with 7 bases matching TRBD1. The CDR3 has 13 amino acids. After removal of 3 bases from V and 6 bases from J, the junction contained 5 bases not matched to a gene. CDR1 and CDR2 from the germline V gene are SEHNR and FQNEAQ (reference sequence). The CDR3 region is CASSFPRGFEQYF. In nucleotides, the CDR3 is TGTGCCAGCAGCTTCCCCAGGGGGTTCGAGCAGTACTTC.

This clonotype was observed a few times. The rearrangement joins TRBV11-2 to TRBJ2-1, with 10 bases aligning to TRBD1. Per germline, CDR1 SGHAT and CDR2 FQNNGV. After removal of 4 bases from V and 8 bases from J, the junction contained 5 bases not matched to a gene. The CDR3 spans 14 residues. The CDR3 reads CASSSRGTGDEQFF. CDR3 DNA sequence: TGTGCCAGCAGCTCCCGAGGGACAGGGGATGAGCAGTTCTTC.

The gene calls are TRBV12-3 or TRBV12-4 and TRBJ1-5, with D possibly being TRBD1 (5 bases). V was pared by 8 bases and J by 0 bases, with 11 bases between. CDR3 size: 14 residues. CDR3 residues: CASRIQVSNQPQHF. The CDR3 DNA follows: TGTGCCAGCCGAATACAGGTTAGCAATCAGCCCCAGCATTTT.

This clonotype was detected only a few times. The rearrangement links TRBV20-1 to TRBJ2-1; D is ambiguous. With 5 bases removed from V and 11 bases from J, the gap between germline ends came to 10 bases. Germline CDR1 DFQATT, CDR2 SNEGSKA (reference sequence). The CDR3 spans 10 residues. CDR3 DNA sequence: TGCAGTGCTGAAAAAACCCAGCAGTTCTTC. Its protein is CSAEKTQQFF.

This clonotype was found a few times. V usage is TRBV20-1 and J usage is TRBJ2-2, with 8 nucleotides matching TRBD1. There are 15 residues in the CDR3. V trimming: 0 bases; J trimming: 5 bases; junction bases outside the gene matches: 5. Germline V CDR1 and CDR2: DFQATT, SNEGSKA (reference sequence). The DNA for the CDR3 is TGCAGTGCTAGAGATCGACAGGGGAGGACCGGGGAGCTGTTTTTT. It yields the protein CSARDRQGRTGELFF.

CDR3 amino acids: CASSPRRGSGNEQFF. The CDR3, as DNA: TGTGCCAGCAGCCCCAGACGAGGTAGCGGCAATGAGCAGTTCTTC. This chain links TRBV7-6 with TRBJ2-1; the D gene is possibly TRBD2 (6 bases). This CDR3 has 15 residues. V lost 5 bases to trimming and J lost 6 bases, with 17 bases between them. Germline V CDR1 and CDR2: SGHVS, FNYEAQ.

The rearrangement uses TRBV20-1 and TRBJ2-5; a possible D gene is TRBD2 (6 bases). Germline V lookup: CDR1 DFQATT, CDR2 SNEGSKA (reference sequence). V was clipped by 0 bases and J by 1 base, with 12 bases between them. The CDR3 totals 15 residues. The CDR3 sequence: CSARDDGLIQETQYF. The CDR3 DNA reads TGCAGTGCTAGAGATGATGGACTAATCCAAGAGACCCAGTACTTC.

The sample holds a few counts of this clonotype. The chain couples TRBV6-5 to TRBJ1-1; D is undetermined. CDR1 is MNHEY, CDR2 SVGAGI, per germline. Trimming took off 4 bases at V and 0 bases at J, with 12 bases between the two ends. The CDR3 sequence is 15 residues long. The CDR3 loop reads CASSSTGSMNTEAFF. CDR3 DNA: TGTGCCAGCAGTTCTACTGGCTCGATGAACACTGAAGCTTTCTTT.

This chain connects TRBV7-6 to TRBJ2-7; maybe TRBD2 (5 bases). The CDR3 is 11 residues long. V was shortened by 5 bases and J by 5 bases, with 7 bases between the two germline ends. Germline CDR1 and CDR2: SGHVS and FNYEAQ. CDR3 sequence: CASSSGHEQYF. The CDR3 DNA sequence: TGTGCCAGCAGCAGCGGACACGAGCAGTACTTC.

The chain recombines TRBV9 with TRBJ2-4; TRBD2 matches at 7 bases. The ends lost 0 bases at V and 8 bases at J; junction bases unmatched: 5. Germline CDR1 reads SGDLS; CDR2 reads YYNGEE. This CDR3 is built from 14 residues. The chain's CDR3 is CASSVDPGGDIQYF. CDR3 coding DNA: TGTGCCAGCAGCGTAGACCCGGGGGGTGACATTCAGTACTTC.

In nucleotides, the CDR3 is TGTGCCAGCAGCCGATCGGGACTAGCGGGAGGGCTCCACGAGCAGTACTTC. Protein sequence: CASSRSGLAGGLHEQYF. V usage is TRBV6-2 or TRBV6-3 and J usage is TRBJ2-7; 16 positions match TRBD2. The CDR3 is made up of 17 amino acids. CDR1 is MNHEY, CDR2 SVGEGT, per germline. Trimming at V came to 6 bases and at J to 5 bases, leaving 10 bases not matched to a gene.

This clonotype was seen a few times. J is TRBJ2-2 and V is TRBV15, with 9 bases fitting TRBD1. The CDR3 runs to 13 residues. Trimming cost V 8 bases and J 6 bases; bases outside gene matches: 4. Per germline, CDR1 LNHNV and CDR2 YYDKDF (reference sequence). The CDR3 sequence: CATRDRVPGELFF. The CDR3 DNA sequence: TGTGCCACCCGGGACAGGGTCCCCGGGGAGCTGTTTTTT.

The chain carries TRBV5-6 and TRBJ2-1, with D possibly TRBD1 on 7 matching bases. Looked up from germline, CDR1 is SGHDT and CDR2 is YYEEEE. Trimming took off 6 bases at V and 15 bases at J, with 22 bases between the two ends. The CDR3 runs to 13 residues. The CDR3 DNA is TGTGCCAGCAACCCTCAGGGGGGCCTGTTCGCGTTCTTC. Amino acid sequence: CASNPQGGLFAFF.

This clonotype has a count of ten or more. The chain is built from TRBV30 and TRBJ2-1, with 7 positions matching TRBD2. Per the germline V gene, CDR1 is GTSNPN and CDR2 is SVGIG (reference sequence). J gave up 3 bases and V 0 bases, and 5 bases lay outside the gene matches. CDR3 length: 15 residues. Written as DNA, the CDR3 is TGTGCCTGGAGTGTTGGGGGGGAAGGCTACAATGAGCAGTTCTTC. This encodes CAWSVGGEGYNEQFF.

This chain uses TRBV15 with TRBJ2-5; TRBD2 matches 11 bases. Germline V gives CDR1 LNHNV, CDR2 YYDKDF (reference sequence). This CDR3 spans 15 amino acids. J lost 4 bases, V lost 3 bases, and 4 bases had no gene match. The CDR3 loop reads CATSRTLAGVETQYF. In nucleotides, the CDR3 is TGTGCCACCAGCAGGACACTAGCGGGAGTAGAGACCCAGTACTTC. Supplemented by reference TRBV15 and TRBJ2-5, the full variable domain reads DAMVIQNPRYQVTQFGKPVTLSCSQTLNHNVMYWYQQKSSQAPKLLFHYYDKDFNNEADTPDNFQSRRPNTSFCFLDIRSPGLGDTAMYLCATSRTLAGVETQYFGPGTRLLVL.

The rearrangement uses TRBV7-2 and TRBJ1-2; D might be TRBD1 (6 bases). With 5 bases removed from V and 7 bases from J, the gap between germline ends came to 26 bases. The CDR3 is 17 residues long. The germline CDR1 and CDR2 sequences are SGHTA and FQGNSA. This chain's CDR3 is CASSPQAWGGLEAGYTF. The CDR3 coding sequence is TGTGCCAGCAGCCCCCAAGCTTGGGGGGGGCTGGAGGCTGGCTACACCTTC.

For the CDR3, the DNA is TGCAGTGCTGGGACTAGCGGGAGCCGCTACGAGCAGTACTTC. It is translated as CSAGTSGSRYEQYF. The V call is TRBV20-1, the J call TRBJ2-7, with 14 bases identical to TRBD2. The CDR3 spans 14 residues. V was pared by 5 bases and J by 3 bases, with 3 bases of the junction left unmatched. The germline V gene has CDR1 DFQATT and CDR2 SNEGSKA (reference sequence).

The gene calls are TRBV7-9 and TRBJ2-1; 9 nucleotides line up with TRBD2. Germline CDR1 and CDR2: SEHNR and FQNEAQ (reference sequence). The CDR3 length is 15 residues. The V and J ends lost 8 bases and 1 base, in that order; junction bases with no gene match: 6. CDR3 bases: TGTGCCAGCTTGGCGGGAGGGCCGTCCTACAATGAGCAGTTCTTC. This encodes CASLAGGPSYNEQFF.

CDR3 amino acids: CASSPSASGRVSSYEQYF. For the CDR3, the DNA is TGTGCCAGCAGTCCCAGCGCTAGCGGGAGGGTGAGCTCCTACGAGCAGTACTTC. The chain carries TRBV12-3 or TRBV12-4 and TRBJ2-7; 12 bases align to TRBD2. The CDR3 length is 18 residues. The V segment lost 5 bases and the J segment 0 bases; nucleotides outside the gene matches: 11.

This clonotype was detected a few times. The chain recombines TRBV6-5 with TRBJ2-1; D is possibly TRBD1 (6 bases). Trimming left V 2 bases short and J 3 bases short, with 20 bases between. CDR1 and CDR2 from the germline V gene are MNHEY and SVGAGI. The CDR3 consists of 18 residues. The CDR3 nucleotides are TGTGCCAGCAGTTACCGAACAACAGGGTTTGGGTTCTACAATGAGCAGTTCTTC. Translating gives CASSYRTTGFGFYNEQFF.

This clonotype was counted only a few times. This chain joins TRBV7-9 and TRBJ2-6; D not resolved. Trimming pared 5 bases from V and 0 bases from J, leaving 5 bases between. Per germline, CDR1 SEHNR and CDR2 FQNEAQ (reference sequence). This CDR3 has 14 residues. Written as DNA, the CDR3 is TGTGCCAGCAGCGCCAACTCTGGGGCCAACGTCCTGACTTTC. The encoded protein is CASSANSGANVLTF.

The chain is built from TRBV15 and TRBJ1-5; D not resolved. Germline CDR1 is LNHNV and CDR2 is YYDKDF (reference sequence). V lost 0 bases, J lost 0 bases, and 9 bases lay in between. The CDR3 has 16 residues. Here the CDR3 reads CATSRDRAVSNQPQHF. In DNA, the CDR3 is TGTGCCACCAGCAGAGATAGGGCGGTTAGCAATCAGCCCCAGCATTTT.